Shown below are 27 T cell receptor beta chains from a single sample sequenced in a study of CD8+CD57+ T cells in acquired aplastic anemia. TCR beta VDJ and CDR3 were profiled, and genomic DNA was the template. TCRdb re-derived calls from the reads in MiXCR, one entry per CDR3 protein. Found here are under 250,000 distinct CDR3 sequences, 34% of them singletons; the top ten hold around 1.1%. Sequenced sample: sorted CD4+, CD8+, or CD8+CD57+ T cells (not recorded which) from PBMCs. These receptors all stem from a human donor in good health, serving as a control.

This clonotype was counted a single time. The chain recombines TRBV25-1 with TRBJ2-1; tentative D call: TRBD1 (5 bases). The V gene lost 2 bases and the J gene lost 2 bases, with 7 bases spanning the gap. CDR1 and CDR2 from the germline V gene are MGHDK and SYGVNS. This CDR3 has 14 amino acids. CDR3 region: CASSEGAAYNEQFF. The CDR3 coding sequence is TGTGCCAGCAGTGAAGGGGCGGCCTACAATGAGCAGTTCTTC.

V gene TRBV6-5 combines with J gene TRBJ1-2; 9 nucleotides agree with TRBD1. The CDR3 runs to 15 residues. The V segment lost 3 bases and the J segment 7 bases; nucleotides outside the gene matches: 9. Germline V gene lookup returns CDR1 MNHEY and CDR2 SVGAGI. This CDR3 reads CASSYETGGFGGYTF. CDR3 DNA sequence: TGTGCCAGCAGTTATGAGACAGGGGGTTTTGGTGGCTACACCTTC.

This clonotype was found many times. The J gene is TRBJ1-4, the V gene TRBV20-1; 7 bases fit TRBD1. There are 13 residues in the CDR3. The trim removed 6 bases at V and 7 bases at J, leaving 8 bases unmatched. Germline CDR1 and CDR2: DFQATT and SNEGSKA (reference sequence). The CDR3 DNA is TGCAGTGCCGGTGAGGGGGCAGGTGAAAAACTGTTTTTT. Residues: CSAGEGAGEKLFF.

About this clonotype: This may be a read error, as it is one base from a much larger clone. V usage is TRBV2 and J usage is TRBJ1-6; TRBD1 aligns across 8 bases. CDR1 and CDR2 (germline): SNHLY, FYNNEI. The CDR3 covers 13 residues. This CDR3 reads CASSQGADSPPHF. The CDR3, as DNA: TGTGCCAGCAGCCAGGGGGCAGATTCACCCCCCCACTTT.

V usage is TRBV2 and J usage is TRBJ1-2; D not resolved. The CDR3 is 12 amino acids. From germline, CDR1 is SNHLY and CDR2 FYNNEI. V lost 4 bases to trimming and J lost 6 bases, with 9 bases between them. DNA of the CDR3: TGTGCCAGCAGTGTCACCGGCAATGGCTACACCTTC. The encoded protein is CASSVTGNGYTF. Supplemented by reference TRBV2 and TRBJ1-2, the full variable domain reads EPEVTQTPSHQVTQMGQEVILRCVPISNHLYFYWYRQILGQKVEFLVSFYNNEISEKSEIFDDQFSVERPDGSNFTLKIRSTKLEDSAMYFCASSVTGNGYTFGSGTRLTVV.

The chain joins TRBV7-3 to TRBJ1-1, with D unresolved. The ends were cut back, 6 bases at V and 1 base at J, with 9 bases in the middle. Germline CDR1 reads SGHTA; CDR2 reads FQGTGA. This CDR3 region has 13 residues. The CDR3 loop is CASRVEPNTEAFF. In DNA form, the CDR3 reads TGTGCCAGCAGGGTAGAACCGAACACTGAAGCTTTCTTT.

With regard to this clonotype: A read error may be the cause here, since a much bigger clone is one base away. This chain uses TRBV12-3 or TRBV12-4 with TRBJ2-7, with 14 positions matching TRBD2. J gave up 6 bases and V 4 bases, and 5 bases lay outside the gene matches. This CDR3 comprises 15 residues. Here the CDR3 reads CASSWTSGRLPEQYF. In DNA, the CDR3 is TGTGCCAGCAGTTGGACTAGCGGGAGGCTGCCCGAGCAGTACTTC.

Judged by abundance, this clonotype is medium-sized. For the CDR3, the DNA is TGCAGCGTTGATGTGACTAGCGGGGGGGCATGGGAGACCCAGTACTTC. Its translation: CSVDVTSGGAWETQYF. The V and J genes are TRBV29-1 and TRBJ2-5; 14 bases line up with TRBD2. The CDR3 is made up of 16 amino acids. With V trimmed by 3 bases and J by 5 bases, 8 bases remained unmatched. Per the germline V gene, CDR1 is SQVTM and CDR2 is ANQGSEA.

This clonotype was seen repeatedly, ten times or more. The chain has TRBV2 and TRBJ2-7; TRBD2 aligns across 8 bases. CDR3 length equals 11 residues. The V gene's germline CDR1 is SNHLY and CDR2 FYNNEI. The ends lost 7 bases at V and 8 bases at J; junction bases unmatched: 4. The CDR3 sequence is CASTRGGQQYF. Here the CDR3 DNA reads TGTGCCAGCACCCGGGGGGGCCAGCAGTACTTC.

The genes are TRBV29-1 and TRBJ2-5; D unclear. Germline assignment: CDR1 SQVTM and CDR2 ANQGSEA. V dropped 4 bases and J dropped 1 base, with 10 bases sitting between them. This CDR3 is 13 amino acids long. The CDR3 spells CSVATAIQETQYF. CDR3 bases: TGCAGCGTTGCAACAGCTATCCAAGAGACCCAGTACTTC.

The chain couples TRBV12-3 or TRBV12-4 to TRBJ2-3; 7 nucleotides align to TRBD2. The CDR3 is 14 residues long. V lost 6 bases to trimming and J lost 1 base; unmatched junction nucleotides: 4. CDR3 nucleotides: TGTGCCAGCAGACTCAGCGGGGGCACAGATACGCAGTATTTT. Translating it yields CASRLSGGTDTQYF.

A note on this clonotype: A much bigger clone sits one base away, suggesting this may be a read error. The rearrangement joins TRBV10-3 to TRBJ1-1; D perhaps matches TRBD1 (6 bases). The CDR3 totals 12 residues. Germline CDR1 is ENHRY and CDR2 is SYGVKD. V was shortened by 6 bases and J by 5 bases, with 10 bases between the two germline ends. CDR3 DNA: TGTGCCATCAGCGACAGGTTAACTGAAGCTTTCTTT. Encoded protein: CAISDRLTEAFF.

This clonotype is a singleton in its sample. The chain combines TRBV2 with TRBJ2-1; D unclear. The CDR3 is made up of 15 amino acids. Trimming left V 5 bases short and J 7 bases short, with 18 bases between. Germline V gene data show CDR1 as SNHLY and CDR2 as FYNNEI. The CDR3 loop is CASSLGSDGKNEQFF. DNA for the CDR3: TGTGCCAGCAGTTTAGGCTCGGACGGAAAAAATGAGCAGTTCTTC.

The CDR3, as DNA: TGTGCCAGCAGCCTCCTTTCGACGGGCCCCAGCACTGAAGCTTTCTTT. Its translation is CASSLLSTGPSTEAFF. The genes are TRBV3-1 and TRBJ1-1; D remains unclear. Trimming left V 4 bases short and J 4 bases short, with 19 bases between. Germline CDR1 reads LGHDT; CDR2 reads YNNKEL (reference sequence). The CDR3 is made up of 16 amino acids.

Worth noting for this clonotype: This may come from a read error, since a much larger clone is one base off. The chain combines TRBV9 with TRBJ2-7; the match to TRBD1 covers 7 bases. Germline CDR1 and CDR2: SGDLS and YYNGEE. The CDR3 loop spans 14 amino acids. The CDR3 DNA reads TGTGCCAGCAGCGTTGAGGGGGCCTCCTACGAGCAGCACTTC. This sequence encodes CASSVEGASYEQHF. Based on the CDR3 plus reference TRBV9 and TRBJ2-7, the full variable domain is DSGVTQTPKHLITATGQRVTLRCSPRSGDLSVYWYQQSLDQGLQFLIQYYNGEERAKGNILERFSAQQFPDLHSELNLSSLELGDSALYFCASSVEGASYEQHFGPGTRLTVT.

CDR3 in DNA: TGTGCCAGCAGCTTAAAGGGACTCAAGAACAATCAGCCCCAGCATTTT. Its protein is CASSLKGLKNNQPQHF. The chain recombines TRBV7-8 with TRBJ1-5, with D perhaps matching TRBD1 (5 bases). V shed 2 bases and J shed 3 bases, with 14 bases lying between them. Germline V gene sequence: CDR1 SGHVS, CDR2 FQNEAQ. The length of the CDR3 is 16 residues.

The V and J genes are TRBV19 and TRBJ2-7, with D possibly matching TRBD2 (6 bases). The ends were cut back, 1 base at V and 5 bases at J, with 9 bases in the middle. Germline CDR1 reads LNHDA; CDR2 reads SQIVND (reference sequence). CDR3 length: 13 residues. The CDR3 sequence is CASSIVGGDEQYF. In nucleotides, the CDR3 is TGTGCCAGTAGTATAGTAGGAGGGGACGAGCAGTACTTC.

This clonotype was seen at least ten times. The chain combines TRBV20-1 with TRBJ1-5, with D hard to call. CDR3 size: 14 residues. CDR1 and CDR2 from the germline V gene are DFQATT and SNEGSKA (reference sequence). Trimming removed 3 bases from V and 0 bases from J, with 9 bases in between. CDR3 in DNA: TGCAGTGCTAGCTCCAGTTATAGCAATCAGCCCCAGCATTTT. Amino acid sequence: CSASSSYSNQPQHF.

This clonotype was seen only once. CDR3: CASSWGDRAVGYTF. In DNA form, the CDR3 reads TGTGCCAGCAGTTGGGGGGACAGGGCGGTCGGCTACACCTTC. J is TRBJ1-2 and V is TRBV5-6, with 9 bases that match TRBD1. J was trimmed by 8 bases and V by 5 bases; bases with no gene match: 10. Germline lookup yields CDR1 SGHDT and CDR2 YYEEEE. The CDR3 is 14 residues long.

The chain couples TRBV12-3 or TRBV12-4 to TRBJ2-3, with D unclear. The CDR3 runs to 13 residues. Trimming shortened V by 2 bases and J by 2 bases, and 5 bases separated the two germline ends. CDR3 residues: CASSLIPTDTQYF. The CDR3 nucleotides are TGTGCCAGCAGTTTAATTCCCACAGATACGCAGTATTTT.

Turning to this clonotype: This likely comes from a read error, as the CDR3 has no conserved phenylalanine or tryptophan at its end. The chain employs TRBV5-6 and TRBJ1-1; D gene ambiguous. CDR3 length equals 14 residues. In germline, CDR1 is SGHDT, CDR2 YYEEEE. V lost 2 bases, J lost 6 bases, and 14 bases lay in between. CDR3 bases: TGTGCCAGCAGCTTTGTGGACGGTGGCGCTGAAGCTTTCCTT. Protein sequence: CASSFVDGGAEAFL.

This clonotype has ten or more counts. CDR3 coding DNA: TGCAGTGCAAACCTTCCTAGCACAGATACGCAGTATTTT. This encodes CSANLPSTDTQYF. The V and J genes are TRBV20-1 and TRBJ2-3; D is undetermined. The V and J ends lost 6 bases and 0 bases respectively, with 10 bases between them. The CDR3 loop spans 13 amino acids. In germline, CDR1 is DFQATT, CDR2 SNEGSKA (reference sequence).

This clonotype was seen at least ten times. The genes are TRBV12-3 or TRBV12-4 and TRBJ1-3, with 7 bases identical to TRBD1. The CDR3 covers 15 residues. With V trimmed by 6 bases and J by 2 bases, 7 bases remained unmatched. The DNA of the CDR3 is TGTGCCAGCAGAAGAACAGGGGCAACTGGAAACACCATATATTTT. It translates to CASRRTGATGNTIYF.

This clonotype was picked up one time. The chain combines TRBV24-1 with TRBJ1-2; tentative D call: TRBD1 (5 bases). CDR1 KGHDR and CDR2 SFDVKD come from the germline V gene. The CDR3 sequence is 15 residues long. Between the trimmed V and J ends, which lost 3 bases and 4 bases, there was a span of 14 bases. The CDR3 nucleotides are TGTGCCACCAGTGATCGTGGCAGGGAGGGCTATGGCTACACCTTC. Translating gives CATSDRGREGYGYTF.

This chain links TRBV24-1 with TRBJ2-5; D might be TRBD1 or TRBD2, each matching 5 bases. V gave up 5 bases and J gave up 3 bases, with 9 bases separating them. The CDR3 covers 13 residues. Per the germline V gene, CDR1 is KGHDR and CDR2 is SFDVKD. CDR3 nucleotides: TGTGCCACCAGTGTTGGGACGGAAGAGACCCAGTACTTC. The encoded protein is CATSVGTEETQYF.

Only one count was recorded for this clonotype. The V gene is TRBV29-1, the J gene TRBJ1-5; D remains ambiguous. Trimming pared 4 bases from V and 6 bases from J, leaving 13 bases between. CDR3 size: 13 residues. Germline V gene data show CDR1 as SQVTM and CDR2 as ANQGSEA. The CDR3 nucleotides read TGCAGCGTTGTTGGACTAGCGGGTCAGCCCCAGCATTTT. Translation: CSVVGLAGQPQHF.

This clonotype was observed at least ten times. CDR3 DNA sequence: TGTGCCAGCAGGAAGGGAGGACTAGCGGGGTTTACTAGCACAGATACGCAGTATTTT. It codes for CASRKGGLAGFTSTDTQYF. This rearrangement joins TRBV12-3 or TRBV12-4 to TRBJ2-3, with 12 nucleotides matching TRBD2. CDR3 length: 19 amino acids. Unmatched junction bases numbered 13, after V lost 6 bases and J lost 0 bases.